These T cell receptor beta chains were read from a single sample in a study of T-cell memory formation after mild COVID-19. From the 5' RACE reads, TCRdb called clonotypes with MiXCR, one entry per CDR3 protein. The data hold approximately 500,000 distinct CDR3 sequences, with roughly 23% observed a single time. Sequencing was performed on PBMCs or a T cell subset sorted from them (not recorded which). The origin of the receptors is an adult woman who had mild COVID-19 (a few samples of this study predate the infection). Cell type and time point are not known. CDR3s include the opening cysteine and the closing phenylalanine or tryptophan. Fields, in order: J gene, clone size, D gene, V gene, CDR3 DNA, CDR3 protein. The D gene is left open where the match is weak. Size is stated for part of the rows, as once, few or many counts, or as a class when the clone is expanded.

TRBJ2-1	NA	TRBD2	TRBV5-6	TGTGCCAGCAGCTTGCGCCTAGCGGGAAGATACAATGAGCAGTTCTTC	CASSLRLAGRYNEQFF
TRBJ1-1	few	TRBD1	TRBV28	TGTGCCAGCAGTCCCATTAACAGGGGCACTGAAGCTTTCTTT	CASSPINRGTEAFF
TRBJ2-1	NA	TRBD1	TRBV24-1	TGTGCCACCAGTGATTTGACAGGGGGATTAGTTGAGCAGTTCTTC	CATSDLTGGLVEQFF
TRBJ2-2	few	NA	TRBV4-2	TGTGCCAGCAGCCAAGAAGTCACCGGGGAGCTGTTTTTT	CASSQEVTGELFF
TRBJ1-4	few	TRBD1	TRBV15	TGTGCCACCAGCAGCGGACAGGGTAATGAAAAACTGTTTTTT	CATSSGQGNEKLFF
TRBJ2-1	NA	TRBD1	TRBV7-3	TGTGCCAGCAGCCCCTCGGGACAGGGGGTTTACAATGAGCAGTTCTTC	CASSPSGQGVYNEQFF
TRBJ2-3	NA	NA	TRBV29-1	TGCAGCGTTGATCCGGAAAGGGCGCAGTATTTT	CSVDPERAQYF
TRBJ2-3	NA	TRBD2	TRBV5-1	TGCGCCAGCAGCTCTCCTAGCGGGACGACAGATACGCAGTATTTT	CASSSPSGTTDTQYF
TRBJ2-1	NA	NA	TRBV4-3	TGCGCCAGCAGAACACGGTTAGGGGCCCTAGACAATGAGCAGTTCTTC	CASRTRLGALDNEQFF
TRBJ2-1	few	NA	TRBV29-1	TGCAGCGTTGAAGAGGAGGGGCGATCCTACAATGAGCAGTTCTTC	CSVEEEGRSYNEQFF
TRBJ2-3	many	TRBD2	TRBV3-1	TGTGCCAGCAGCCGTCTCACCCTAGCCGGGGGGTCGCCCACAGATACGCAGTATTTT	CASSRLTLAGGSPTDTQYF
TRBJ2-6	few	NA	TRBV11-2	TGTGCCAGCAGCGTGTGGGTACAGCCTTCTGGGGCCAACGTCCTGACTTTC	CASSVWVQPSGANVLTF
TRBJ1-2	NA	NA	TRBV9	TGTGCCAGCACCAGTAGCGGCGGGGGAGGAATCACGTCTGGCTACACCTTC	CASTSSGGGGITSGYTF
TRBJ2-7	NA	NA	TRBV4-1	TGCGCCAGCAGCCCCTTAGTCGGTGACGCCTACGAGCAGTACTTC	CASSPLVGDAYEQYF
TRBJ2-6	few	NA	TRBV5-1	TGCGCCAGCAGCTTGGCTCGGGTGGGGGCCAACGTCCTGACTTTC	CASSLARVGANVLTF
TRBJ2-1	few	NA	TRBV4-2	TGTGCCAGCAGCCAAGAGGACGGAGATTACAATGAGCAGTTCTTC	CASSQEDGDYNEQFF
TRBJ2-2	few	TRBD2	TRBV12-3/TRBV12-4	TGTGCCACGAGACCTACTAGCGTGAACACCGGGGAGCTGTTTTTT	CATRPTSVNTGELFF
TRBJ2-3	NA	NA	TRBV12-3/TRBV12-4	TGTGCCAGCAGTTTGAACGGGGGTCTTACAGATACGCAGTATTTT	CASSLNGGLTDTQYF
TRBJ2-1	many	TRBD1	TRBV5-6	TGTGCCAGCAGCCTACAGGGGAGATTCTACAATGAGCAGTTCTTC	CASSLQGRFYNEQFF
TRBJ1-1	few	NA	TRBV29-1	TGCAGCGTTGATTGGGGAGAGGGGGGCTTCTTT	CSVDWGEGGFF
TRBJ1-6	NA	NA	TRBV6-5	TGTGCCAGCACCAAACGTGGGACCGGAAATTCACCCCTCCACTTT	CASTKRGTGNSPLHF
TRBJ2-7	few	TRBD1	TRBV6-5	TGTGCCAGCGGCAAAACCCCAGGACAGGTGCCCGGGCAGTACTTC	CASGKTPGQVPGQYF
TRBJ2-6	NA	NA	TRBV4-3	TGCGCCAGCAGCCAAGATATGCAGGGAGGGGCCAACGTCCTGACTTTC	CASSQDMQGGANVLTF
TRBJ1-1	few	TRBD1	TRBV7-2	TGTGCCAGCAGCCTCAGACAGGGGGTAGCTTTCTTT	CASSLRQGVAFF
TRBJ1-1	NA	NA	TRBV20-1	TGCAGTGCTAGAGAGACCGGGCGAGGGTCTGAAGCTTTCTTT	CSARETGRGSEAFF
TRBJ2-7	NA	NA	TRBV27	TGTGCCAGCAGTACGAGGGCCCTCAGGGGCCGCGACGAGCAGTACTTC	CASSTRALRGRDEQYF
TRBJ2-7	NA	NA	TRBV9	TGTGCCAGCAGCGTAGGCTCGCTAGCGAACGAGCAGTACTTC	CASSVGSLANEQYF
TRBJ2-1	many	NA	TRBV3-1	TGTGCCAGCAGCCAATATCTAGTTCGGCAGGGGAGCTCCTACAATGAGCAGTTCTTC	CASSQYLVRQGSSYNEQFF
TRBJ2-1	few	NA	TRBV29-1	TGCAGCGTCCTGACGGGACTCTTCGTGGGCAATGAGCAGTTCTTC	CSVLTGLFVGNEQFF
TRBJ1-2	NA	NA	TRBV5-1	TGCGCCAGCCGGAGAGGGGATGGCTACACCTTC	CASRRGDGYTF
TRBJ2-7	NA	TRBD2	TRBV15	TGTGCCACCAGCAGACCCCCCATGACTAGCGGGAGCTACGAGCAGTACTTC	CATSRPPMTSGSYEQYF
TRBJ2-1	few	NA	TRBV12-3/TRBV12-4	TGTGCCAGCAGTTTAGCCCAGACAGTGAATGAGCAGTTCTTC	CASSLAQTVNEQFF
TRBJ2-7	few	TRBD1	TRBV7-2	TGTGCCAGCAGCGATTGGACAGGGATAGTCTCCACCTACGAGCAGTACTTC	CASSDWTGIVSTYEQYF
TRBJ2-7	few	NA	TRBV3-1	TGTGCCAGCAGCCAAGCCGACGGGAGACTCTACGAGCAGTACTTC	CASSQADGRLYEQYF
TRBJ2-1	NA	NA	TRBV12-3/TRBV12-4	TGTGCCAGCAGTTGGGGCCAGGGGGAGCAGTTCTTC	CASSWGQGEQFF
TRBJ2-1	NA	TRBD1	TRBV6-5	TGTGCCAGCAGTTACCGGACAGGGCAGTTCTACAATGAGCAGTTCTTC	CASSYRTGQFYNEQFF
TRBJ1-2	NA	NA	TRBV12-3/TRBV12-4	TGTGCCAGCAGTCCCGGGGGGCTACTTTATGGCTACACCTTC	CASSPGGLLYGYTF
TRBJ1-4	NA	NA	TRBV7-9	TGTGCCAGCAGCTTAGCGAGGAGGGGTGATGAAAAACTGTTTTTT	CASSLARRGDEKLFF
TRBJ1-2	NA	NA	TRBV7-9	TGTGCCAGCAGCGAGTCCCTACAGGGCTACACCTTC	CASSESLQGYTF
TRBJ2-1	many	TRBD2	TRBV7-8	TGTGCCAGCAGCCCTGGCGGGGGGGGCCTGAAGAATGAGCAGTTCTTC	CASSPGGGGLKNEQFF
TRBJ1-2	few	NA	TRBV7-9	TGTGCCAGCAGCTCCCCCGGGGTGGGGGCGCCCGGCTATGGCTACACCTTC	CASSSPGVGAPGYGYTF
TRBJ2-1	NA	NA	TRBV30	TGTGCCTGGAGTGTCGGGACCGGGTATGTGGATGAGCAGTTCTTC	CAWSVGTGYVDEQFF
TRBJ1-1	NA	TRBD1	TRBV7-2	TGTGCCAGCAGCTCCCACAGGGGGTCGGGCACTGAAGCTTTCTTT	CASSSHRGSGTEAFF
TRBJ2-5	few	NA	TRBV24-1	TGTGCCACCAGTGATGGGGGACAACGAGGGTCCTCCCAGTACTTC	CATSDGGQRGSSQYF
TRBJ2-1	many	NA	TRBV24-1	TGTGCCACCAGTGATTCACCTAGCTTCAGCTCCTACAATGAGCAGTTCTTC	CATSDSPSFSSYNEQFF
TRBJ2-4	NA	NA	TRBV7-9	TGTGCCAGCAGCCCGGGGGCAGGGGCTCGGTACTTC	CASSPGAGARYF
TRBJ2-7	NA	TRBD2	TRBV7-2	TGTGCCAGCAGCCCAGGAGGCGGGAGGTCGCGGGAGCAGTACTTC	CASSPGGGRSREQYF
TRBJ1-1	few	TRBD1	TRBV5-1	TGCGCCAGCAGCCTGGGAGCGGGGACAGTTCAAGGGGAAGCTTTCTTT	CASSLGAGTVQGEAFF